A single TCR beta chain is shown here with its context. This clonotype showed up many times. The antigen it recognizes is unknown. Nothing much larger sits one base from this clone, and base qualities are not available. The TCR beta CDR3 regions were amplified from the RNA transcripts. For the first round of RT-PCR on the TCR CDR3, the HTBI primer set was used together with the Qiagen OneStep RT-PCR kit. The libraries were constructed in a second round of multiplex PCR and then size-selected and purified. The libraries were sequenced on an Illumina HiSeq2000 using paired-end 100 bp reads. As for how the authors treated the data: Raw data were processed with SOAPnuke, discarding reads with adapters, uncalled bases, mean Phred below 15, or no exact constant-primer or identifier match. COPE v1.2.5 was used to merge the high-quality paired reads, and each unique nucleotide sequence was defined as a clonotype. MiTCR v1.1 was used to align the clonotypes against IMGT TRBV, TRBD and TRBJ reference segments. Analysis was restricted to V-J combinations with a frequency above 0.0001, which covered about 99% of repertoires. The TCS score was defined as F50 (clonal expansion) divided by E x V (chaos), with BLOSUM62-based TCRdist calculated between CDR3 peptides within each V-J. Welch's t-statistics and random forest reduced just over 500 V-J features to roughly 13, which were used in a naive Bayes classifier (R e1071). TCRdb reworked the public reads: Q25 trimming with fastp, MiXCR clone assembly, productive beta chains retained. Each entry merges the rows of one CDR3 protein and shows their most common DNA and genes. The authors' filters were not applied to this entry. Recorded for this sample are roughly 110,000 distinct CDR3 sequences; 16% of them occurred a single time. 42% of the sample is held by the ten biggest clonotypes.

This sample is drawn from a study of T cells in Graves' hyperthyroidism and ophthalmopathy (dated by TCRdb to the late 2010s). Study-wide context: Peripheral blood was sampled at the time of initial diagnosis, prior to any treatment. TCR V-J signatures able to tell the groups apart were searched for in a discovery cohort of 100 patients, of whom 43 had Graves' ophthalmopathy and around 58 had stable Graves' hyperthyroidism. An independent validation cohort of some 18 hyperthyroidism patients and about 15 patients who later progressed to ophthalmopathy tested prospective prediction of ophthalmopathy. The roughly 94 discovery patients were randomly divided into training and test sets at a 7:3 ratio. In addition, the study compared T-cell repertoires in thyroid tissue and in blood from roughly six Graves' hyperthyroidism patients. After sampling, hyperthyroidism patients received methimazole starting at 30 mg daily, and ophthalmopathy patients received high-dose intravenous methylprednisolone. The paper describes TCR Vbeta CDR3 sequencing of roughly 130 peripheral blood samples, made up of 43 ophthalmopathy patients, more than 70 hyperthyroidism patients and 17 progressor patients. Study-wide findings and limitations: Sample size was not statistically predetermined, and investigators were not blinded to group allocation. In validation, the model predicted progression to ophthalmopathy with approximately 70% sensitivity and approximately 72% specificity, a median of about 6 months before onset. A 13 V-J signature model separated ophthalmopathy from stable hyperthyroidism, with just over 85% sensitivity and just under 84% specificity in cross-validation and 80%/75% in testing. Most expanded thyroid clonotypes (frequency above 0.001) were also found in blood, which suggests that blood repertoires may mirror thyroid immune responses.

Its CDR3 holds 14 amino acids, cysteine through phenylalanine. Of the read, only the CDR3 DNA is kept; its 42 bases are in frame from base 1. For CDR1 and CDR2, the germline V gene lists MDHEN and SYDVKM. Between the V and J ends, shortened by 3 bases and 5 bases respectively, the junction contains 11 bases. Stable Graves' hyperthyroidism was defined as the absence of progression to ophthalmopathy over 18 months of follow-up. The hyperthyroidism patients were between 18 and 65 years old and newly diagnosed, with a disease duration of less than 2 months. Exclusion was applied to patients with uncontrolled infections, other autoimmune diseases, pregnancy or lactation. Clinical symptoms, serum thyroxine and TRAb, thyroid ultrasound, and orbital computed tomography formed the basis for the diagnoses. PBMCs were isolated from approximately 10 ml of fresh peripheral blood by Ficoll-Paque density gradient centrifugation. Total RNA was extracted with Trizol reagent, and quality was checked on an Agilent 2100 Bioanalyzer.

This receptor chain uses TRBV28 and TRBJ2-1; a confident D gene designation cannot be given. The sample comprised blood. The sequence derives from a woman aged 50 to 60 with Graves' hyperthyroidism. The DNA reads as follows: TGTGCCAGCAGTTTCCTTTACGGAGACAATGAGCAGTTCTTC. It specifies CASSFLYGDNEQFF. Supplemented by the reference TRBV28 and TRBJ2-1 proteins around the CDR3, the complete variable domain is DVKVTQSSRYLVKRTGEKVFLECVQDMDHENMFWYRQDPGLGLRLIYFSYDVKMKEKGDIPEGYSVSREKKERFSLILESASTNQTSMYLCASSFLYGDNEQFFGPGTRLTVL.